This TCR beta chain is from a study of blood T cell repertoires in COVID-19. Study in general: Researchers got acute and convalescent COVID-19 samples from the United States, Italy and Spain. T cells, B-cell-depleted T cells, or PBMCs provided the cDNA or gDNA that served as material.

Seattle enrolled patients during active infection and tracked them longitudinally. The CDR3 loop spans 15 amino acids. Germline CDR1 ENHRY, CDR2 SYGVKD. V shed 7 bases and J shed 0 bases, with 15 bases lying between them. In the original workflow: Reference gene primer amplification gave estimated nucleated cell counts. Produced via immunoSEQ multiplex PCR; TCRdb's table is partial and in-frame only. Clonal size and the V and J genes are those of that table, whereas D and trimming came from the DNA. Of roughly 250,000 clones listed, around nine tenths were seen once; the top ten hold 0.8% to 0.95%. The V and J genes are TRBV10-3 and TRBJ1-1; maybe TRBD1 (5 bases). Material for sequencing was peripheral blood. The clonotype was recovered from a man between 25 and 39 years old with COVID-19, enrolled during active disease. The CDR3: CAIMQQATMNTEAFF. CDR3 DNA sequence: TGTGCCATCATGCAACAGGCGACCATGAACACTGAAGCTTTCTTT.